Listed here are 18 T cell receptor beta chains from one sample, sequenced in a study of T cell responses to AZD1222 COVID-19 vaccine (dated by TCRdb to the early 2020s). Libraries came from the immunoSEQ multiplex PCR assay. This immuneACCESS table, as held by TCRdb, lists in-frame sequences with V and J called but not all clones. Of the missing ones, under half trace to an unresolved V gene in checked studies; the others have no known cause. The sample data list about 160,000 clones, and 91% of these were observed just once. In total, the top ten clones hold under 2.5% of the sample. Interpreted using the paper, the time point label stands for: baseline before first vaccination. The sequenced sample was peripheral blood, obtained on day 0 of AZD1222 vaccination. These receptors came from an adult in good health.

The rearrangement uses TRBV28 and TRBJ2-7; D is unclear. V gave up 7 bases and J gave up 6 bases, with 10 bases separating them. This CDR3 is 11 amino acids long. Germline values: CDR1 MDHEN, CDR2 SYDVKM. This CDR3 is CASNWGTEQYF. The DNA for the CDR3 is TGTGCCAGCAACTGGGGTACCGAGCAGTACTTC.

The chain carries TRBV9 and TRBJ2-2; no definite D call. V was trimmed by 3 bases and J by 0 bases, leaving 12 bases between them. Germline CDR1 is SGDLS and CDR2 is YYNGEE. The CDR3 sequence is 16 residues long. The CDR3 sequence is CASSDYLGSNTGELFF. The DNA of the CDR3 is TGTGCCAGCAGCGACTACTTAGGTTCGAACACCGGGGAGCTGTTTTTT. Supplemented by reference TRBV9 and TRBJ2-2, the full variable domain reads DSGVTQTPKHLITATGQRVTLRCSPRSGDLSVYWYQQSLDQGLQFLIQYYNGEERAKGNILERFSAQQFPDLHSELNLSSLELGDSALYFCASSDYLGSNTGELFFGEGSRLTVL.

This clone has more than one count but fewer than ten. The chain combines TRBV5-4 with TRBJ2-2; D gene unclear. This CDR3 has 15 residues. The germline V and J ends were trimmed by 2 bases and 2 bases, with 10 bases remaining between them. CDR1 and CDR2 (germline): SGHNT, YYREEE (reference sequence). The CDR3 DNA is TGTGCCAGCAGCTTTTCGACTCTAAACACCGGGGAGCTGTTTTTT. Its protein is CASSFSTLNTGELFF.

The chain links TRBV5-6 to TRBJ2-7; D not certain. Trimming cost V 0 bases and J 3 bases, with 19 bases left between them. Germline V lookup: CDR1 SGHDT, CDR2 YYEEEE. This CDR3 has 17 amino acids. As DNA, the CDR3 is TGTGCCAGCAGCTTGGAGGTCATCCGGGCTCAAGACTACGAGCAGTACTTC. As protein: CASSLEVIRAQDYEQYF.

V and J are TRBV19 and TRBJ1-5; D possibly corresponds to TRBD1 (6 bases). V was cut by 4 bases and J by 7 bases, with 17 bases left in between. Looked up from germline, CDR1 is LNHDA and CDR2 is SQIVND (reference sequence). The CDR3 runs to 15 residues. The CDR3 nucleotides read TGTGCCAGTAGTACCTCCCCAGGGGAACTGCAGCCCCAGCATTTT. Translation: CASSTSPGELQPQHF. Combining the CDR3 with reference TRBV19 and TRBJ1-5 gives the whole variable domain DGGITQSPKYLFRKEGQNVTLSCEQNLNHDAMYWYRQDPGQGLRLIYYSQIVNDFQKGDIAEGYSVSREKKESFPLTVTSAQKNPTAFYLCASSTSPGELQPQHFGDGTRLSIL.

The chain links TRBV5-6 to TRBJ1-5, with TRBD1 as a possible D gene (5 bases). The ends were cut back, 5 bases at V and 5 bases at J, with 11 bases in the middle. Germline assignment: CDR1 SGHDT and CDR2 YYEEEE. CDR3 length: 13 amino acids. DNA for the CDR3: TGTGCCAGCAGTCTCGGGGGTCATCAGCCCCAGCATTTT. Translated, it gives CASSLGGHQPQHF.

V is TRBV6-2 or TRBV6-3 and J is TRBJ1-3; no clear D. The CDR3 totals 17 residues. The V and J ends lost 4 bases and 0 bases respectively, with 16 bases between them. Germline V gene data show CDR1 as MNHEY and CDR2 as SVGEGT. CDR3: CASSSVPGGISGNTIYF. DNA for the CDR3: TGTGCCAGCAGTTCGGTACCGGGAGGGATCTCTGGAAACACCATATATTTT.

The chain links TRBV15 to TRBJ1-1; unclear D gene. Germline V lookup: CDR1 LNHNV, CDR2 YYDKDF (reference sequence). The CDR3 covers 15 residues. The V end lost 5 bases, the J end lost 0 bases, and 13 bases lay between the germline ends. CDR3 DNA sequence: TGTGCCACCAGCGGACCTCCCGGCTTGAACACTGAAGCTTTCTTT. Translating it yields CATSGPPGLNTEAFF.

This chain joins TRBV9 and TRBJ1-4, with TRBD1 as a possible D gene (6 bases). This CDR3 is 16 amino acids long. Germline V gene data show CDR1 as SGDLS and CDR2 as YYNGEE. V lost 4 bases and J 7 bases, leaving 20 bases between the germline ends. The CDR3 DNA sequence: TGTGCCAGCAGCCCCCAGGGTACAGGGCAACGTGAAAAACTGTTTTTT. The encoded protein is CASSPQGTGQREKLFF. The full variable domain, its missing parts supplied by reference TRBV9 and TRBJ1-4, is DSGVTQTPKHLITATGQRVTLRCSPRSGDLSVYWYQQSLDQGLQFLIQYYNGEERAKGNILERFSAQQFPDLHSELNLSSLELGDSALYFCASSPQGTGQREKLFFGSGTQLSVL.

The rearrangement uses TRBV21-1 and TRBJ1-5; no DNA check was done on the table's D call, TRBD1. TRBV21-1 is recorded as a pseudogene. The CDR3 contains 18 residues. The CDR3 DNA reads TGTGCCAGCAGTTCCCCGGGACAGGGAAATAGAAGCAATCAGCCCCAGCATTTT. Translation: CASSSPGQGNRSNQPQHF.

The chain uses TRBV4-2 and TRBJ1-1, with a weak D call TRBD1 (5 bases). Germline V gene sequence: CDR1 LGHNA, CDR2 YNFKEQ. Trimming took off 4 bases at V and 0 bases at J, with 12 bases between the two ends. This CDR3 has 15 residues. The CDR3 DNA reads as TGTGCCAGCAGCCCTGGGCGGGGCTTGAACACTGAAGCTTTCTTT. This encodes CASSPGRGLNTEAFF.

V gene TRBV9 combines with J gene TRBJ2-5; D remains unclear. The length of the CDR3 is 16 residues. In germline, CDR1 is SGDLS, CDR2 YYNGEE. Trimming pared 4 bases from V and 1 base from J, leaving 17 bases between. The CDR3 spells CASSPLGGYTQETQYF. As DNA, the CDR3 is TGTGCCAGCAGCCCCCTAGGTGGCTACACCCAAGAGACCCAGTACTTC.

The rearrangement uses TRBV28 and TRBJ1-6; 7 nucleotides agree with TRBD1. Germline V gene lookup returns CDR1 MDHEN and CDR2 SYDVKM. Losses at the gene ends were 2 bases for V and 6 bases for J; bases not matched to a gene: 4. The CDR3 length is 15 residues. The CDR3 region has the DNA TGTGCCAGCAGTTTAAGGCACAGGGGTAATTCACCCCTCCACTTT. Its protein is CASSLRHRGNSPLHF.

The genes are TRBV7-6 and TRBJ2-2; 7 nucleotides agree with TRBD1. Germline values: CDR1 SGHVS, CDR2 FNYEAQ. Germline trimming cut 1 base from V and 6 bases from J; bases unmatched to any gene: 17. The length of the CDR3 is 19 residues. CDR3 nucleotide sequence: TGTGCCAGCAGCTTAGTTCCCGACAGGGAACCCTTTGCCCCCGGGGAGCTGTTTTTT. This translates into CASSLVPDREPFAPGELFF.

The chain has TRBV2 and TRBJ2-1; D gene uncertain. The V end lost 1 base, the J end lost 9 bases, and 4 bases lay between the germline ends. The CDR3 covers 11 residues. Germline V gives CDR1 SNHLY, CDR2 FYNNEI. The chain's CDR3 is CASSEVSEQFF. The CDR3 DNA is TGTGCCAGCAGTGAAGTATCTGAGCAGTTCTTC.

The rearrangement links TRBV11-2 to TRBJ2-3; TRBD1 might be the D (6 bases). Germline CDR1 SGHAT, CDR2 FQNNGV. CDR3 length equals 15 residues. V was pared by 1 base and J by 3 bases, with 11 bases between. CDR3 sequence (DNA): TGTGCCAGCAGCTTAGGGTTCCAGGGGACAGATACGCAGTATTTT. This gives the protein CASSLGFQGTDTQYF.

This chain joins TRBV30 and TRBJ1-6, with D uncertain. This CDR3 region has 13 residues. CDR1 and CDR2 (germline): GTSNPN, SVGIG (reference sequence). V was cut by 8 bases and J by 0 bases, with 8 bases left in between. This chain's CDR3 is CAAIASYNSPLHF. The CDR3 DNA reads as TGTGCCGCCATTGCCTCCTATAATTCACCCCTCCACTTT.

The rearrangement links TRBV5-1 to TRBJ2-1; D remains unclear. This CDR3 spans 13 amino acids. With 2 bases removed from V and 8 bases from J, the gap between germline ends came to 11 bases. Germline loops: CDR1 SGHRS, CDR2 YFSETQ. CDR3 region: CASSFNRVDEQFF. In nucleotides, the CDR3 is TGCGCCAGCAGCTTCAATCGAGTTGATGAGCAGTTCTTC.